This is a list of T cell receptor beta chains from one sample in a study of T cells after yellow fever vaccination. MiXCR was run by TCRdb on the 5' RACE reads, yielding one entry per CDR3 protein. The profile shows more than 95,000 distinct CDR3 sequences, around 9.8% of them singletons. The source material was CD8+ T cells sorted from PBMCs, sampled on the day of the yellow fever booster vaccination. These TCRs come from a young man who received the YFV17D yellow fever vaccine. Both conserved end residues are trimmed from each CDR3. A D gene is named only where the DNA matches it firmly. Rows give clone size only sometimes, using once, few, many, or a class for an expanded clone.

TRBV7-2,TRBJ1-2,TRBD1,few,ASSHRGLYGYT
TRBV30,TRBJ2-7,NA,few,AWTVGQGSSYEQY
TRBV12-3/TRBV12-4,TRBJ2-1,TRBD2,NA,ASSPGLAGGYEQF
TRBV5-1,TRBJ2-1,TRBD1,few,ASRGTGGRDEQF
TRBV9,TRBJ2-7,NA,few,ASSPWGAPYEQY
TRBV27,TRBJ1-2,NA,few,ASGRGTDVYGYT
TRBV29-1,TRBJ2-3,TRBD2,few,SVEGTSIADTQY
TRBV13,TRBJ1-4,NA,few,ASSLRSELSEKLF
TRBV12-3/TRBV12-4,TRBJ2-2,NA,NA,ACRPGLGELF
TRBV5-4,TRBJ1-2,NA,NA,ASSLGHRNYGYT
TRBV19,TRBJ1-4,NA,NA,ASSMGAPNEKLF
TRBV30,TRBJ1-1,NA,NA,AWGRPEAF
TRBV7-9,TRBJ2-2,NA,few,ASSSRRAANTGELF
TRBV10-2,TRBJ2-2,TRBD2,NA,ASSDGGANTGELF
TRBV7-9,TRBJ2-3,TRBD2,few,ASSSLTSGGRTDTQY
TRBV27,TRBJ1-1,TRBD1,NA,ASSSRDRISNTEAF
TRBV4-3,TRBJ1-1,NA,few,ASTRGPGSAEAF
TRBV5-5,TRBJ2-3,TRBD2,few,ASSKLAGFTDTQY
TRBV25-1,TRBJ1-3,NA,NA,ASSAGGWGNTIY
TRBV14,TRBJ1-6,NA,few,ASSARQSVNNSPLH
TRBV2,TRBJ2-7,TRBD1,NA,ASSEVWTGYYEQY
TRBV10-3,TRBJ1-5,NA,NA,AISETDSNQPQH
TRBV12-3/TRBV12-4,TRBJ2-7,NA,NA,ASSLFHEQY
TRBV5-4,TRBJ1-1,TRBD1,few,ASSSATGLSGTEAF
TRBV6-2/TRBV6-3,TRBJ2-6,TRBD2,NA,ASSYSDGRGFSGANVLT
TRBV5-1,TRBJ2-1,NA,NA,ASRLDGYNEQF
TRBV29-1,TRBJ1-2,NA,many,SAEVQSYYGYT
TRBV7-2,TRBJ1-2,NA,NA,ASSPPGEGYT
TRBV5-5,TRBJ2-3,NA,NA,ASSPWISGGTDTQY
TRBV12-3/TRBV12-4,TRBJ2-1,NA,few,ASSLSEYEQF
TRBV29-1,TRBJ2-6,NA,NA,SATVAGANVLT
TRBV4-3,TRBJ2-3,NA,many,ASSQDPSGRDTQY
TRBV27,TRBJ1-5,NA,many,ASSWRTHQPQH
TRBV4-1,TRBJ2-2,NA,NA,ASSQVRDSGELF
TRBV5-6,TRBJ2-1,NA,many,ASRAWGGSYNEQF
TRBV29-1,TRBJ2-7,NA,NA,SVEETHDTYEQY
TRBV7-9,TRBJ1-2,TRBD1,NA,ASDRTGTNYGYT
TRBV4-1,TRBJ1-1,NA,NA,ASSQSFWGSEAF
TRBV6-6,TRBJ2-7,NA,few,ASHDSPYEQY
TRBV4-2,TRBJ2-7,NA,many,ASSRLTSGYEQY
TRBV29-1,TRBJ1-1,NA,NA,SVRVGETGAF
TRBV4-3,TRBJ2-2,NA,NA,ASSQHGGDRNTGELF
TRBV7-8,TRBJ2-2,NA,many,ASSLGSGVNTGELF
TRBV4-2,TRBJ1-4,NA,few,ASSQEGSSHNEKLF
TRBV4-3,TRBJ2-3,NA,few,ASSQDGTGRGSDTQY
TRBV4-2,TRBJ1-5,NA,few,ASRETVWGQPQH
TRBV3-1,TRBJ2-2,NA,few,ASKDWDSANTGELF
TRBV12-3/TRBV12-4,TRBJ2-1,NA,few,ASSSDYGSYNEQF
TRBV12-5,TRBJ2-7,NA,few,ASGYFSLYEQY
TRBV5-8,TRBJ2-7,TRBD1,NA,ASSHPGQGYEQY
TRBV20-1,TRBJ2-1,TRBD2,NA,SAPLAGGAAYNEQF
TRBV9,TRBJ2-2,TRBD2,few,ASSPYSGGADTGELF
TRBV11-2,TRBJ2-5,TRBD2,NA,ASSSPGLAGGQGETQY